The rows below give T cell receptor beta chains drawn from one sample of a study of blood T cell repertoires in COVID-19. The protocol was immunoSEQ multiplex PCR, while the TCRdb copy is restricted to in-frame clones and leaves out a portion. The data contain 25,000 to 30,000 clones, 87% of them singletons. Source material: peripheral blood. All receptors derive from a human donor in a cohort sampled during active COVID-19. Each CDR3 is given with its conserved first and last residue. The D gene is left open where the match is weak. A row's size may be missing; if present it is once, few, many or a size class.

>few|TRBD1|TRBJ1-2|TRBV19
TGTGCCAGTAAAGATCGCAGGGGGTATGGCTACACCTTC
CASKDRRGYGYTF
>NA|TRBD2|TRBJ2-5|TRBV5-6
TGTGCCAGCCACCTGGGCTGGCGGGGGGGTGTTCAAGAGACCCAGTACTTC
CASHLGWRGGVQETQYF
>once|TRBD2|TRBJ2-7|TRBV11-3
TGTGCCAGCAGTTTGGAATGGACTAGCGGGAGGTTCTACGAGCAGTACTTC
CASSLEWTSGRFYEQYF
>once|NA|TRBJ2-6|TRBV7-9
TGTGCCAGCAGCCCCGTACGGGCTGGGGCCAACGTCCTGACTTTC
CASSPVRAGANVLTF
>NA|TRBD2|TRBJ2-5|TRBV19
TGTGCCAGTAGTATCTCCACTAGCGGGGGGTTGGAGACCCAGTACTTC
CASSISTSGGLETQYF
>few|NA|TRBJ1-2|TRBV4-3
TGCGCCAGCAGCCCGCAGGGTAATGGTGGCTACACCTTC
CASSPQGNGGYTF
>NA|TRBD1|TRBJ2-5|TRBV18
TGTGCCAGCTCGCCACCCGGGACAGGTGCCGAGACCCAGTACTTC
CASSPPGTGAETQYF
>NA|NA|TRBJ2-5|TRBV6-5
TGTGCCAGCAGTTCTCAAGTGGGTGCGGGACAGGAGACCCAGTACTTC
CASSSQVGAGQETQYF
>NA|NA|TRBJ1-3|TRBV6-6
TGTGCCAGCAGCCTGACACGGGAAAGAGGAAACACCATATATTTT
CASSLTRERGNTIYF
>NA|NA|TRBJ2-3|TRBV18
TGTGCCAGCTCACCTACGGGAGATACGCAGTATTTT
CASSPTGDTQYF
>once|TRBD1|TRBJ2-5|TRBV5-1
TGCGCCAGCAGCATACGACAGGGCCGGGAGACCCAGTACTTC
CASSIRQGRETQYF
>NA|TRBD1|TRBJ1-2|TRBV11-3
TGTGCCAGCAGCTTCCCACCGGGACAGGGAGGGGGAAGGGACTATGGCTACACCTTC
CASSFPPGQGGGRDYGYTF
>NA|TRBD1|TRBJ1-2|TRBV29-1
TGCAGCGTTCGCAGGACAGGTTTTAACTATGGCTACACCTTC
CSVRRTGFNYGYTF
>few|TRBD1|TRBJ2-7|TRBV11-2
TGTGCCAGCAGCTTAGACTACAGGGGCCCCTACGAGCAGTACTTC
CASSLDYRGPYEQYF
>NA|NA|TRBJ2-7|TRBV12-3/TRBV12-4
TGTGCCAGCAGCGGACCCGGGACAACCGAGCAGTACTTC
CASSGPGTTEQYF
>NA|NA|TRBJ2-7|TRBV28
TGTGCCAGCAGTTTAGACCCTACCCGGGAAGACTACGAGCAGTACTTC
CASSLDPTREDYEQYF
>NA|NA|TRBJ2-6|TRBV25-1
TGTGCCAGCAGTGAATCCCGTCTCGGCTCTGGGGCCAACGTCCTGACTTTC
CASSESRLGSGANVLTF
>NA|NA|TRBJ2-5|TRBV28
TGTGCCAGCAGTTTAATAGGGGAAGAGACCCAGTACTTC
CASSLIGEETQYF
>NA|TRBD2|TRBJ2-3|TRBV11-3
TGTGCCAGCAGAACGGGAGCGGGAGGAGATACGCAGTATTTT
CASRTGAGGDTQYF
>NA|NA|TRBJ1-2|TRBV27
TGTGCCAGCGGGCGGGACGGGAGGAACTATGGCTACACCTTC
CASGRDGRNYGYTF
>NA|NA|TRBJ2-7|TRBV11-3
TGTGCCAGCAGCGACAGGTTAAACTACGAGCAGTACTTC
CASSDRLNYEQYF
>NA|NA|TRBJ2-5|TRBV28
TGTGCCAGCAGCGCCGGCGGGGAAGAGACCCAGTACTTC
CASSAGGEETQYF
>NA|TRBD1|TRBJ2-1|TRBV4-3
TGCGCCAGCAGCCCCAACCGGGGCAGGGGGCTGAATGAGCAGTTCTTC
CASSPNRGRGLNEQFF
>NA|NA|TRBJ1-5|TRBV21-1
TGTGCCAGCAGAACTCTCAAGGACAGGATTTATAGCAATCAGCCCCAGCATTTT
CASRTLKDRIYSNQPQHF
>NA|TRBD1|TRBJ1-4|TRBV19
TGTGCCAGTAGTAAATACCGGGACAGCGGTAATGAAAAACTGTTTTTT
CASSKYRDSGNEKLFF
>NA|TRBD1|TRBJ1-5|TRBV19
TGTGCCAGCAGACAGGGAAGCAATCAGCCCCAGCATTTT
CASRQGSNQPQHF
>NA|NA|TRBJ1-1|TRBV11-2
TGTGCCAGCAGCTTAGAGGGCGCCGTCACTGAAGCTTTCTTT
CASSLEGAVTEAFF
>NA|NA|TRBJ1-2|TRBV4-1
TGCGCCAGCAGCCAAGCGGACTATGGCTACACCTTC
CASSQADYGYTF
>NA|TRBD1|TRBJ1-5|TRBV3-1/TRBV3-2
TGTGCCAGCAGCCAAGATACGACAGGGGAGAATCAGCCCCAGCATTTT
CASSQDTTGENQPQHF
>NA|TRBD1|TRBJ1-2|TRBV5-6
TGTGCCAGCAGCACTGGGCCCAGGGGGGACTCTAGGGGCTACACCTTC
CASSTGPRGDSRGYTF
>NA|NA|TRBJ2-4|TRBV7-2
TGTGCCAGCAGCTTAGCGGGACTAGCCAAAAACATTCAGTACTTC
CASSLAGLAKNIQYF
>NA|TRBD1|TRBJ2-7|TRBV2
TGTGCCAGCCAAAGGGTGGGGACAGGGTCAAACGAGCAGTACTTC
CASQRVGTGSNEQYF
>NA|NA|TRBJ2-7|TRBV2
TGTGCCAGCAGGGCACCCTCCTACGAGCAGTACTTC
CASRAPSYEQYF